This TCR beta chain is from a study of beta chain features in type 1 diabetes. Across the whole study: The examined sorted cells totaled 110 million or so across samples.

This clone was counted once. Antigen: not known. The germline CDR1 and CDR2 sequences are SGDLS and YYNGEE. This CDR3 has 14 amino acids. V was shortened by 4 bases and J by 7 bases, with 17 bases between the two germline ends. Isolated RNA was reverse transcribed in full, so expressed TCRB transcripts were sequenced. This table comes from immunoSEQ multiplex PCR, and its TCRdb copy is limited to in-frame clones, with some not included. The data show roughly 70,000 clones, with just under 50% seen just once and roughly 0.7% held by the top ten. Broader study findings: When VDJ junctions were examined, type 1 diabetes patients showed fewer insertions and more deletions. Moderately but significantly shorter TCRB CDR3s were found in Type 1 diabetes patients in all four CD4+ subsets. PCR may have favored shorter templates equally in patients and controls.

This chain links TRBV9 with TRBJ1-2, with TRBD1 as a possible D gene (5 bases). The sample was central memory CD4+ T cells from blood. This receptor was identified in a man under 40 with type 1 diabetes. CDR3 in amino acids: CASSPEQVRGGYTF. The DNA for the CDR3 is TGTGCCAGCAGCCCTGAGCAGGTTAGGGGTGGCTACACCTTC.